Presented here are 10 T cell receptor beta chains from one specimen sequenced in a study of T cell changes during pregnancy in multiple sclerosis. Profiling relied on immunoSEQ multiplex PCR, and the TCRdb table lists in-frame clones only, not all of them. The sample records tens of thousands of clones, about 90% being singletons. Sequences were derived from peripheral blood, sampled in the first trimester of pregnancy. The receptor set was obtained from a female donor in good health, enrolled as a control in a pregnancy study.

The chain carries TRBV27 and TRBJ2-1, with TRBD2 matching 14 bases. The trim removed 8 bases at V and 13 bases at J, leaving 7 bases unmatched. Per germline, CDR1 MNHEY and CDR2 SMNVEV (reference sequence). The CDR3 length is 13 residues. CDR3 loop: CASGGGLAGGQFF. In DNA, the CDR3 is TGTGCCAGCGGGGGAGGACTAGCGGGAGGACAGTTCTTC.

In DNA form, the CDR3 reads TGTGCCAGCAGTGAGTTCAGGGGGCGCCGGGAGACCCAGTACTTC. Protein sequence: CASSEFRGRRETQYF. V is TRBV6-4 and J is TRBJ2-5; 8 bases map to TRBD1. Germline assignment: CDR1 MRHNA and CDR2 SNTAGT. This CDR3 comprises 15 residues. The V and J ends lost 3 bases and 5 bases, in that order; junction bases with no gene match: 8.

The sample holds one count of this clone. V is TRBV7-2 and J is TRBJ2-7, with D maybe TRBD2 (6 bases). Germline CDR1 and CDR2: SGHTA and FQGNSA. Deletions cut 0 bases from V and 3 bases from J, with 9 bases between. The CDR3 contains 14 residues. DNA for the CDR3: TGTGCCAGCAGCTTAGCCGGGGGAGTCTACGAGCAGTACTTC. Translated, it gives CASSLAGGVYEQYF.

V is TRBV28 and J is TRBJ2-3, with no clear D. The CDR3 totals 11 residues. V lost 7 bases and J lost 5, with 7 bases in between. The germline CDR1 and CDR2 sequences are MDHEN and SYDVKM. CDR3 sequence (DNA): TGTGCCAGCACTGGGCTAGATACGCAGTATTTT. It yields the protein CASTGLDTQYF.

The V and J genes are TRBV5-1 and TRBJ1-3; 10 nucleotides agree with TRBD1. The CDR3 has 14 amino acids. Trimming took 4 bases from V and 7 from J; bases not matched to a gene: 5. The V gene's germline CDR1 is SGHRS and CDR2 YFSETQ. CDR3 loop: CASSQGQGWNTIYF. The CDR3 nucleotides are TGCGCCAGCAGCCAGGGACAGGGGTGGAACACCATATATTTT.

The chain links TRBV18 to TRBJ1-1; the D is unclear. The length of the CDR3 is 14 residues. Trimming removed 5 bases at V and 4 bases at J, with 14 bases between. CDR1 is KGHSH and CDR2 is LQKENI in the germline V gene. The CDR3 loop reads CASSARGAGTEAFF. Here the CDR3 DNA reads TGTGCCAGCTCAGCGCGGGGAGCCGGCACTGAAGCTTTCTTT.

The V gene is TRBV5-4, the J gene TRBJ2-7; 9 bases match TRBD1. The germline gives CDR1 SGHNT, CDR2 YYREEE (reference sequence). This CDR3 is built from 15 residues. With V trimmed by 2 bases and J by 1 base, 4 bases remained unmatched. The CDR3 is CASSFRDRVSYEQYF. The CDR3 region has the DNA TGTGCCAGCAGCTTCCGGGACAGGGTTTCCTACGAGCAGTACTTC.

CDR3 sequence reads: CASQGLANQEQFF. The CDR3 nucleotides read TGTGCCAGCCAGGGACTAGCAAATCAGGAGCAGTTCTTC. This sequence joins TRBV6-1 and TRBJ2-1; 9 bases line up with TRBD2. The CDR3 loop spans 13 amino acids. Germline V lookup: CDR1 MNHNS, CDR2 SASEGT. V lost 8 bases, J lost 10 bases, and 9 bases stayed unmatched.

The rearrangement joins TRBV7-2 to TRBJ1-3, with D uncertain. CDR3 length: 14 amino acids. CDR1 and CDR2 from the germline V gene are SGHTA and FQGNSA. V was shortened by 0 bases and J by 6 bases, with 9 bases between the two germline ends. For the CDR3, the DNA is TGTGCCAGCAGCTTAGCAGGGAGACAAAACACCATATATTTT. This codes for CASSLAGRQNTIYF.

This clone has only one observation. V gene TRBV30 combines with J gene TRBJ2-5; D is possibly TRBD1 (5 bases). The V and J ends lost 0 bases and 5 bases respectively, with 7 bases between them. Looked up from germline, CDR1 is GTSNPN and CDR2 is SVGIG (reference sequence). The CDR3 contains 12 residues. DNA for the CDR3: TGTGCCTGGAGTGTGACAGAGGAGACCCAGTACTTC. It specifies CAWSVTEETQYF.